These 31 T cell receptor beta chains were sequenced from one sample in a study of Ad26.COV2.S vaccination and SARS-CoV-2 variants. Using immunoSEQ multiplex PCR, the repertoire was profiled, and TCRdb retains in-frame clones only, with some absent. The sample has around 300,000 clones; about 87% are singletons. Regarding treatment: 15 to 20 received Ad26.COV2.S at low or high dose, single or two shots; about 5 received placebo; per-sample allocation not given. Samples analyzed were those drawn on day 63 after the first vaccine or placebo injection. The sequencing here drew on peripheral blood, taken in a trial of Ad26.COV2.S vaccine versus placebo. Every receptor here comes from a person aged 18-65 years who received the Ad26.COV2.S COVID-19 vaccine or a placebo.

The chain links TRBV7-2 to TRBJ1-4; D not resolved. V dropped 2 bases and J dropped 4 bases, with 14 bases sitting between them. The CDR3 is 16 residues long. Germline V CDR1 and CDR2: SGHTA, FQGNSA. CDR3 DNA sequence: TGTGCCAGCAGCTTATTGGGTAGGGCCAATAATGAAAAACTGTTTTTT. As protein: CASSLLGRANNEKLFF.

CDR3 in DNA: TGCGCCAGCAGCTCGCACGTCCCGGGACAGGGATCTGGAAACACCATATATTTT. Translated: CASSSHVPGQGSGNTIYF. The genes are TRBV4-3 and TRBJ1-3; 9 nucleotides align to TRBD1. The CDR3 extends over 18 amino acids. Germline CDR1 reads LGHNA; CDR2 reads YSLEER. Losses at the gene ends were 5 bases for V and 1 base for J; bases not matched to a gene: 12.

The rearrangement links TRBV5-6 to TRBJ1-3; no firm D call. The CDR3 has 16 residues. Trimming took off 0 bases at V and 0 bases at J, with 10 bases between the two ends. Germline lookup yields CDR1 SGHDT and CDR2 YYEEEE. The CDR3 region is CASSLGFRISGNTIYF. The CDR3 DNA follows: TGTGCCAGCAGCTTGGGATTTAGGATCTCTGGAAACACCATATATTTT.

Comments on this clone: Other DNA sequences within the sample encode an identical CDR3. The rearrangement joins TRBV19 to TRBJ2-1, with D hard to call. Germline V CDR1 and CDR2: LNHDA, SQIVND (reference sequence). Trimming removed 2 bases from V and 5 bases from J, with 1 base in between. This CDR3 region has 11 residues. Written as DNA, the CDR3 is TGTGCCAGTAGTATACACAATGAGCAGTTCTTC. This gives the protein CASSIHNEQFF.

The rearrangement uses TRBV3-1 (or the pseudogene TRBV3-2) and TRBJ1-5; maybe TRBD1 (5 bases). The CDR3 covers 17 residues. In germline, CDR1 is LGHDT, CDR2 YNNKEL (reference sequence). Trimming took 5 bases from V and 0 from J, leaving 17 bases between them. The CDR3 coding sequence is TGTGCCAGCAGCTTGACGGGGGGGAAATATAGCAATCAGCCCCAGCATTTT. Residues: CASSLTGGKYSNQPQHF.

The gene calls are TRBV7-9 and TRBJ2-5; D perhaps matches TRBD2 (6 bases). V lost 1 base and J lost 4, with 13 bases in between. Per germline, CDR1 SEHNR and CDR2 FQNEAQ (reference sequence). The CDR3 is 15 amino acids. The CDR3 reads CASSLDGGTGETQYF. CDR3 coding DNA: TGTGCCAGCAGCTTAGATGGGGGGACCGGAGAGACCCAGTACTTC.

The gene calls are TRBV19 and TRBJ1-4; 7 bases are a match to TRBD1. V trimming: 6 bases; J trimming: 8 bases; junction bases outside the gene matches: 12. Germline CDR1 is LNHDA and CDR2 is SQIVND (reference sequence). The CDR3 runs 15 residues. This chain's CDR3 is CASRYIQGENEKLFF. CDR3 DNA: TGTGCCAGTAGATATATCCAGGGGGAGAACGAAAAACTGTTTTTT.

The chain employs TRBV27 and TRBJ1-1; 8 nucleotides align to TRBD1. The CDR3 has 13 residues. From germline, CDR1 is MNHEY and CDR2 SMNVEV (reference sequence). V trimming: 2 bases; J trimming: 8 bases; junction bases outside the gene matches: 4. This chain's CDR3 is CASSLVRGLEAFF. The CDR3 DNA sequence: TGTGCCAGCAGTTTAGTCAGGGGGCTGGAAGCTTTCTTT.

The gene calls are TRBV6-2 or TRBV6-3 and TRBJ1-5, with 10 bases lining up with TRBD1. Per the germline V gene, CDR1 is MNHEY and CDR2 is SVGEGT. V lost 0 bases and J lost 2; bases outside the gene matches: 10. The CDR3 is 19 residues long. The CDR3 loop is CASSYSRSGTGARNQPQHF. The CDR3 DNA follows: TGTGCCAGCAGTTACTCTCGGTCGGGGACAGGGGCTCGCAATCAGCCCCAGCATTTT.

This chain connects TRBV28 to TRBJ2-7; weak D call: TRBD2 (6 bases). The CDR3 has 13 residues. Trimming took off 5 bases at V and 3 bases at J, with 11 bases between the two ends. CDR1 is MDHEN and CDR2 is SYDVKM in the germline V gene. CDR3 nucleotides: TGTGCCAGCAGTCTCCCGGGAGTCTACGAGCAGTACTTC. This sequence encodes CASSLPGVYEQYF.

The rearrangement uses TRBV11-2 and TRBJ1-1; tentative D call: TRBD1 (5 bases). The CDR3 covers 15 residues. Looked up from germline, CDR1 is SGHAT and CDR2 is FQNNGV. V gave up 2 bases and J gave up 0 bases, with 10 bases separating them. The CDR3 region is CASSLQGYMNTEAFF. For the CDR3, the DNA is TGTGCCAGCAGCTTACAGGGCTATATGAACACTGAAGCTTTCTTT. Variable domain in full (rest from reference TRBV11-2 and TRBJ1-1): EAGVAQSPRYKIIEKRQSVAFWCNPISGHATLYWYQQILGQGPKLLIQFQNNGVVDDSQLPKDRFSAERLKGVDSTLKIQPAKLEDSAVYLCASSLQGYMNTEAFFGQGTRLTVV.

The chain joins TRBV19 to TRBJ2-5; D call uncertain. With 1 base removed from V and 3 bases from J, the gap between germline ends came to 6 bases. Germline CDR1 and CDR2: LNHDA and SQIVND (reference sequence). The CDR3 runs to 13 residues. CDR3 amino acids: CASSIVPEETQYF. The CDR3 bases are TGTGCCAGTAGTATAGTACCGGAAGAGACCCAGTACTTC.

The rearrangement links TRBV6-5 to TRBJ1-2, with D perhaps TRBD1 (5 bases). V lost 8 bases, J lost 1 base, and 17 bases lay in between. There are 15 residues in the CDR3. Germline CDR1 reads MNHEY; CDR2 reads SVGAGI. The CDR3 nucleotides read TGTGCCAGCCGAAGAAAACAGGAACTTAACTATGGCTACACCTTC. It yields the protein CASRRKQELNYGYTF.

The chain recombines TRBV7-2 with TRBJ2-5; 10 nucleotides line up with TRBD1. Germline trimming cut 1 base from V and 4 bases from J; bases unmatched to any gene: 3. Germline CDR1 and CDR2: SGHTA and FQGNSA. CDR3 length equals 15 residues. In DNA form, the CDR3 reads TGTGCCAGCAGCTTAGTCGGGACAGGGGCAGAGACCCAGTACTTC. The encoded protein is CASSLVGTGAETQYF.

The CDR3 DNA sequence: TGTGCCAGCAGCTTACAGGGTCTCACTGAAGCTTTCTTT. Translation gives CASSLQGLTEAFF. V gene TRBV5-6 combines with J gene TRBJ1-1; a weak D match, TRBD1 (6 bases). The V gene lost 2 bases and the J gene lost 4 bases, with 9 bases spanning the gap. CDR3 length equals 13 residues. The germline CDR1 and CDR2 sequences are SGHDT and YYEEEE.

There are a few counts of this clone. The CDR3 is CASSDGETANYGYTF. The DNA of the CDR3 is TGTGCCAGCAGTGACGGAGAGACAGCTAACTATGGCTACACCTTC. The V gene is TRBV6-4, the J gene TRBJ1-2, with D perhaps TRBD1 (5 bases). Germline-derived CDR1 and CDR2 are MRHNA and SNTAGT. Trimming cost V 2 bases and J 0 bases, with 10 bases left between them. This CDR3 spans 15 amino acids.

The chain links TRBV4-2 to TRBJ1-1; D unresolved. The germline V gene has CDR1 LGHNA and CDR2 YNFKEQ. This CDR3 spans 15 amino acids. V was shortened by 1 base and J by 0 bases, with 9 bases between the two germline ends. DNA of the CDR3: TGTGCCAGCAGCCAAGCGGAGGTATTGAACACTGAAGCTTTCTTT. This encodes CASSQAEVLNTEAFF.

V gene TRBV30 combines with J gene TRBJ2-2; weak D call: TRBD1 (6 bases). The CDR3 consists of 14 residues. The germline V gene has CDR1 GTSNPN and CDR2 SVGIG (reference sequence). Trimming cost V 2 bases and J 1 base, with 8 bases left between them. As DNA, the CDR3 is TGTGCCTGGAGTATGGGACAGAACACCGGGGAGCTGTTTTTT. Protein: CAWSMGQNTGELFF. The full variable domain, with the rest looked up from reference TRBV30 and TRBJ2-2, is SQTIHQWPATLVQPVGSPLSLECTVEGTSNPNLYWYRQAAGRGLQLLFYSVGIGQISSEVPQNLSASRPQDRQFILSSKKLLLSDSGFYLCAWSMGQNTGELFFGEGSRLTVL.

V usage is TRBV19 and J usage is TRBJ1-1; D not certain. Germline V CDR1 and CDR2: LNHDA, SQIVND (reference sequence). This CDR3 is built from 15 residues. Trimming shortened V by 0 bases and J by 0 bases, and 8 bases separated the two germline ends. The DNA of the CDR3 is TGTGCCAGTAGTATAGATCCAGGCTTGAACACTGAAGCTTTCTTT. Its protein product is CASSIDPGLNTEAFF. Looking up the rest from reference TRBV19 and TRBJ1-1 gives the full variable domain: DGGITQSPKYLFRKEGQNVTLSCEQNLNHDAMYWYRQDPGQGLRLIYYSQIVNDFQKGDIAEGYSVSREKKESFPLTVTSAQKNPTAFYLCASSIDPGLNTEAFFGQGTRLTVV.

The chain has TRBV7-2 and TRBJ1-5; no clear D gene. Germline V gene sequence: CDR1 SGHTA, CDR2 FQGNSA. The CDR3 consists of 16 residues. V was cut by 3 bases and J by 0 bases, with 12 bases left in between. The CDR3 is CASSFGGVYSNQPQHF. CDR3 nucleotides: TGTGCCAGCAGCTTTGGAGGAGTTTATAGCAATCAGCCCCAGCATTTT.

The chain employs TRBV4-1 and TRBJ2-3; 10 nucleotides line up with TRBD1. The CDR3 is made up of 13 amino acids. The germline V gene encodes CDR1 MGHRA and CDR2 YSYEKL. J gave up 5 bases and V 4 bases, and 0 bases lay outside the gene matches. The CDR3 loop is CASSRDRGDTQYF. CDR3 nucleotides: TGCGCCAGCAGCCGGGACAGGGGAGATACGCAGTATTTT.

Only a few counts were recorded for this clone. CDR3 sequence (DNA): TGTGCCAGCAGTTTCGACGGTTGGTATAATTCACCCCTCCACTTT. Protein sequence: CASSFDGWYNSPLHF. The V gene is TRBV27, the J gene TRBJ1-6; no clear D. Germline V gene lookup returns CDR1 MNHEY and CDR2 SMNVEV (reference sequence). V gave up 3 bases and J gave up 4 bases, with 10 bases separating them. This CDR3 has 15 residues.

The chain uses TRBV7-3 and TRBJ2-7; D tentatively fits TRBD1 or TRBD2 (5 bases each). Germline V gene data show CDR1 as SGHTA and CDR2 as FQGTGA. The CDR3 consists of 15 residues. V was trimmed by 1 base and J by 2 bases, leaving 12 bases between them. The CDR3 sequence is CASSLNSDSTYEQYF. The CDR3 DNA reads as TGTGCCAGCAGCTTAAATAGCGACAGCACCTACGAGCAGTACTTC. The full variable domain, in which reference TRBV7-3 and TRBJ2-7 provide the parts outside the CDR3, is GAGVSQTPSNKVTEKGKYVELRCDPISGHTALYWYRQSLGQGPEFLIYFQGTGAADDSGLPNDRFFAVRPEGSVSTLKIQRTERGDSAVYLCASSLNSDSTYEQYFGPGTRLTVT.

This clone has a single count. The CDR3 nucleotides are TGCGCCAGCAGCCAAGTGGGCGACTTACGCACAGATACGCAGTATTTT. Translated: CASSQVGDLRTDTQYF. The rearrangement joins TRBV4-1 to TRBJ2-3; D is uncertain. The ends were cut back, 1 base at V and 1 base at J, with 12 bases in the middle. Germline CDR1 MGHRA, CDR2 YSYEKL. The CDR3 consists of 16 residues.

The chain combines TRBV27 with TRBJ1-1; 12 positions agree with TRBD1. CDR1 and CDR2 (germline): MNHEY, SMNVEV (reference sequence). V shed 6 bases and J 4 bases; nucleotides not matched to a gene: 9. The CDR3 runs 16 residues. The CDR3 sequence is CASRRDSGQGATEAFF. CDR3 bases: TGTGCCAGCAGAAGGGACTCGGGACAGGGGGCCACTGAAGCTTTCTTT.

A few counts support this clone. The rearrangement links TRBV5-4 to TRBJ2-3; 7 bases are shared with TRBD1. There are 17 residues in the CDR3. Per germline, CDR1 SGHNT and CDR2 YYREEE (reference sequence). The junction had 9 bases not matched to a gene; V was cut back by 0 bases and J by 2 bases. The CDR3 sequence is CASSLVGQSIFTDTQYF. CDR3 sequence (DNA): TGTGCCAGCAGCTTGGTGGGACAGAGTATTTTCACAGATACGCAGTATTTT.

This rearrangement joins TRBV4-3 to TRBJ2-1, with no clear D. CDR1 LGHNA and CDR2 YSLEER come from the germline V gene. V lost 0 bases and J 9 bases, leaving 9 bases between the germline ends. The CDR3 covers 13 residues. The CDR3 protein is CASSQEPESEQFF. In nucleotides, the CDR3 is TGCGCCAGCAGCCAAGAGCCCGAGAGTGAGCAGTTCTTC.

This clone was counted a few times. The chain uses TRBV27 and TRBJ1-5; D is unresolved. V was shortened by 2 bases and J by 9 bases, with 23 bases between the two germline ends. Looked up from germline, CDR1 is MNHEY and CDR2 is SMNVEV (reference sequence). CDR3 size: 17 residues. CDR3 sequence reads: CASSLTAGWAAEGPQHF. In nucleotides, the CDR3 is TGTGCCAGCAGTTTAACGGCTGGCTGGGCAGCCGAAGGGCCCCAGCATTTT.

Only a few counts were recorded for this clone. This sequence joins TRBV10-3 and TRBJ2-6; TRBD2 might be the D (6 bases). Germline CDR1 reads ENHRY; CDR2 reads SYGVKD. Between the trimmed V and J ends, which lost 2 bases and 2 bases, there was a span of 31 bases. The CDR3 is 23 amino acids. Written as DNA, the CDR3 is TGTGCCATCAGTGAGCATTCGGGAATAGACCAACGGCGGGATGTCGCTGGGGCCAACGTCCTGACTTTC. This translates into CAISEHSGIDQRRDVAGANVLTF.

This chain connects TRBV18 to TRBJ2-3; D tentatively reads TRBD1 or TRBD2 (5 bases each). V lost 0 bases, J lost 1 base, and 11 bases lay in between. This CDR3 region has 16 residues. Germline V gene data show CDR1 as KGHSH and CDR2 as LQKENI. CDR3 sequence reads: CASSPPGKGGTDTQYF. CDR3 nucleotides: TGTGCCAGCTCACCACCCGGGAAAGGGGGCACAGATACGCAGTATTTT. Supplemented by reference TRBV18 and TRBJ2-3, the full variable domain reads NAGVMQNPRHLVRRRGQEARLRCSPMKGHSHVYWYRQLPEEGLKFMVYLQKENIIDESGMPKERFSAEFPKEGPSILRIQQVVRGDSAAYFCASSPPGKGGTDTQYFGPGTRLTVL.

This clone was seen only once. This chain connects TRBV20-1 to TRBJ2-7; D is unresolved. The CDR3 runs to 13 residues. The V and J ends lost 3 bases and 1 base respectively, with 10 bases between them. The V gene's germline CDR1 is DFQATT and CDR2 SNEGSKA (reference sequence). The CDR3 region has the DNA TGCAGTGCTAGTACCATCGATTCCTACGAGCAGTACTTC. Translating it yields CSASTIDSYEQYF.